This is a list of T cell receptor beta chains from one sample in a study of T cell repertoires in cytomegalovirus infection. A single record per CDR3 protein comes from TCRdb applying MiXCR to the reads. The sample has some 390,000 distinct CDR3 sequences; 15% to 20% are singletons. Sequencing input: PBMCs. These receptors all stem from a human donor in good health (CMV status not recorded). Some clones in this sample may be carry-over from other donors' samples. The CDR3 runs from the conserved cysteine through the conserved F or W. Each record gives: CDR3 length, V gene, D gene, clone size, J gene, CDR3 DNA, CDR3 protein. The D gene is left open where the match is weak. The size field is filled for only some rows; it gives once, few, many or a size class.

len: 14
v_gene: TRBV7-8
d_gene: .
abundance: few
j_gene: TRBJ2-7
CDR3nt: TGTGCCAGCAGCTTGTCCAAGGTCCTGGGCGAGCAGTACTTC
CDR3aa: CASSLSKVLGEQYF

len: 13
v_gene: TRBV2
d_gene: .
abundance: few
j_gene: TRBJ2-7
CDR3nt: TGTGCCAGCACTGGAAGGAGCCGGGGCGAGCAGTACTTC
CDR3aa: CASTGRSRGEQYF

len: 15
v_gene: TRBV7-9
d_gene: .
abundance: many
j_gene: TRBJ1-4
CDR3nt: TGTGCCAGCAGCTCCAGGGGTGGGACTAATGAAAAACTGTTTTTT
CDR3aa: CASSSRGGTNEKLFF

len: 11
v_gene: TRBV28
d_gene: .
abundance: many
j_gene: TRBJ1-1
CDR3nt: TGTGCCAGCAGTGTAACAGGAGAAGCTTTCTTT
CDR3aa: CASSVTGEAFF

len: 14
v_gene: TRBV7-2
d_gene: .
abundance: many
j_gene: TRBJ2-3
CDR3nt: TGTGCCAGCAGCTTAGCCTCAAACACAGATACGCAGTATTTT
CDR3aa: CASSLASNTDTQYF

len: 16
v_gene: TRBV7-2
d_gene: .
abundance: many
j_gene: TRBJ2-7
CDR3nt: TGTGCCAGCAGCTTAGGTCAGCCGGGAATCAGCTACGAGCAGTACTTC
CDR3aa: CASSLGQPGISYEQYF

len: 14
v_gene: TRBV12-3/TRBV12-4
d_gene: .
abundance: .
j_gene: TRBJ2-5
CDR3nt: TGTGCCAGCAGTCCGAGGGTGGGGGAAGAGACCCAGTACTTC
CDR3aa: CASSPRVGEETQYF

len: 15
v_gene: TRBV7-2
d_gene: .
abundance: .
j_gene: TRBJ2-3
CDR3nt: TGTGCCAGCAGCTACACGCCTAGCGGCACAGATACGCAGTATTTT
CDR3aa: CASSYTPSGTDTQYF

len: 14
v_gene: TRBV7-8
d_gene: .
abundance: many
j_gene: TRBJ1-6
CDR3nt: TGTGCCAGCAGCTTAGAGAGGGGCAGGTCACCCCTCCACTTT
CDR3aa: CASSLERGRSPLHF

len: 15
v_gene: TRBV20-1
d_gene: TRBD1
abundance: .
j_gene: TRBJ1-4
CDR3nt: TGCAGTGCAATTGACAGGGGGGAACCTAATGAAAAACTGTTTTTT
CDR3aa: CSAIDRGEPNEKLFF

len: 14
v_gene: TRBV7-2
d_gene: TRBD1
abundance: many
j_gene: TRBJ2-2
CDR3nt: TGTGCCAGCAGCTTTCAGGGGGTCACCGGGGAGCTGTTTTTT
CDR3aa: CASSFQGVTGELFF

len: 15
v_gene: TRBV7-3
d_gene: TRBD2
abundance: .
j_gene: TRBJ2-1
CDR3nt: TGTGCCAGCAGCTTAAGGAGCGGGAGATCGGATGAGCAGTTCTTC
CDR3aa: CASSLRSGRSDEQFF

len: 14
v_gene: TRBV5-4
d_gene: TRBD1
abundance: .
j_gene: TRBJ1-1
CDR3nt: TGTGCCAGCAGCGGGACAGGGGGTCGAACTGAAGCTTTCTTT
CDR3aa: CASSGTGGRTEAFF

len: 14
v_gene: TRBV28
d_gene: .
abundance: many
j_gene: TRBJ1-5
CDR3nt: TGTGCCACCCAAAGGGAAACGAGCAATCAGCCCCAGCATTTT
CDR3aa: CATQRETSNQPQHF

len: 15
v_gene: TRBV7-2
d_gene: TRBD1
abundance: many
j_gene: TRBJ1-2
CDR3nt: TGTGCCAGCAGCTTGAACAGGGGCCCCTCGCGAGGCTACACCTTC
CDR3aa: CASSLNRGPSRGYTF

len: 15
v_gene: TRBV6-5
d_gene: .
abundance: .
j_gene: TRBJ2-1
CDR3nt: TGTGCCAGCAGTTTCGACGGGAATACGATGAGTGAGCAGTTCTTC
CDR3aa: CASSFDGNTMSEQFF

len: 15
v_gene: TRBV7-2
d_gene: .
abundance: few
j_gene: TRBJ2-7
CDR3nt: TGTGCCAGCAGCCCCCCGGGAGGGGGCCTCTACGAGCAGTACTTC
CDR3aa: CASSPPGGGLYEQYF